This TCR beta chain appears in the sequencing data of a study of tumor and adjacent non-tumor tissue in lung cancer. Study-wide findings and caveats: TCR diversity was significantly greater in tumor than normal lung tissue.

Three rounds of nested PCR, following a modified ARM-PCR protocol, produced the TCRbeta library. TCRdb re-analysed the multiplex PCR reads in MiXCR, keeping a single row per CDR3 protein. This table has about 80,000 distinct CDR3 sequences, roughly 72% appearing once. The V gene's germline CDR1 is MNHNS and CDR2 SASEGT. The CDR3 has 11 amino acids. RNA was extracted from bulk tissue without any cell sorting. This clonotype was seen a single time. Its matching antigen is unknown. The junction differs from germline at one of its ends, possibly a read error. The source material was lung tumor tissue. This clonotype was sampled from a woman between 40 and 50 years old with non-small cell lung cancer. This chain connects TRBV6-1 to TRBJ2-7; D remains ambiguous. Here the CDR3 reads CTSTLHYEQYF. As DNA, the CDR3 is TGTACCAGCACACTCCACTACGAGCAGTACTTC.